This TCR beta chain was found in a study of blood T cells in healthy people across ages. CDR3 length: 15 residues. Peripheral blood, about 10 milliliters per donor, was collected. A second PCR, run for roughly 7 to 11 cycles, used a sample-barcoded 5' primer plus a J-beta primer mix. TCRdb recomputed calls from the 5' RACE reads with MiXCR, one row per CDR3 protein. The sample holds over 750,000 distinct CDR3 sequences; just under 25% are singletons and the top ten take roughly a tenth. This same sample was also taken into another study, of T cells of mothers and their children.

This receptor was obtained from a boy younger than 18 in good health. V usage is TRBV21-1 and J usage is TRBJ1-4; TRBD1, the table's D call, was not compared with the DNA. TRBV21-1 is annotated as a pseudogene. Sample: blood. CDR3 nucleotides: TGTGCCAGCAGCAAAGGACAGGTCCATAGTGAAAAACTGTTTTTT. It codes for CASSKGQVHSEKLFF.